This is a list of T cell receptor beta chains from one sample in a study of shared clonotypes between healthy human individuals. Only in-frame clones appear in the TCRdb table, and some are missing; sequencing was by immunoSEQ multiplex PCR. This sample carries a few hundred thousand clones, 97% of them seen once, and the ten largest clones take 0.057%. Sequences were obtained from naive CD4+ T cells sorted from blood. The receptors were sampled from a woman in her twenties or thirties in good health. The CDR3 runs from the conserved cysteine through the conserved F or W. Fields, in order: V gene, clone size, J gene, D gene, CDR3 DNA, CDR3 protein. A D gene is named only where the DNA matches it firmly. Rows give clone size only sometimes, using once, few, many, or a class for an expanded clone.

TRBV27,.,TRBJ1-1,.,TGTGCCAGCAAATTATTTTGGGGGGCAGACAACACTGAAGCTTTCTTT,CASKLFWGADNTEAFF
TRBV5-1,.,TRBJ2-3,.,TGCGCCAGCAGCTGGGGGACTTCGTCGTGGGCAGATACGCAGTATTTT,CASSWGTSSWADTQYF
TRBV2,once,TRBJ2-5,TRBD1,TGTGCCAGCAGACTCCCGGGACAGGGGTACCAAGAGACCCAGTACTTC,CASRLPGQGYQETQYF
TRBV27,.,TRBJ1-1,TRBD1,TGTGCCAGCAGCCCGGACAGGGTCAGTGAAGCTTTCTTT,CASSPDRVSEAFF
TRBV28,.,TRBJ1-1,.,TGTGCCAGCAGTTTATTGAGGAACACTGAAGCTTTCTTT,CASSLLRNTEAFF
TRBV4-2,.,TRBJ2-3,.,TGTGCCAGCAGCCAAGATTTACTCGGTAGGGCAGATACGCAGTATTTT,CASSQDLLGRADTQYF
TRBV4-2,.,TRBJ1-5,TRBD1,TGTGCCAGCAGCATCACAGGGGAAGTAGGTCAGCCCCAGCATTTT,CASSITGEVGQPQHF
TRBV5-1,.,TRBJ1-4,.,TGCGCCAGCAGCTCTGGACCAGCGGCTGAGGAAAAACTGTTTTTT,CASSSGPAAEEKLFF
TRBV2,.,TRBJ2-3,TRBD1,TGTGCCAGCACGAGGGGGCATGGAGATACGCAGTATTTT,CASTRGHGDTQYF
TRBV5-6,.,TRBJ2-3,TRBD2,TGTGCCAGCAGCCCCGGACTAGCGGGAGGGCCAGGGACGCAGTATTTT,CASSPGLAGGPGTQYF
TRBV27,.,TRBJ2-2,TRBD1,TGTGCCAGCAGTTTATCGGGGGACAGGGTTTGGGAGCTGTTTTTT,CASSLSGDRVWELFF
TRBV7-8,.,TRBJ1-3,.,TGTGCCAGCAGCTTAGGCTCTAGGGGACCCGACGGTGGAAACACCATATATTTT,CASSLGSRGPDGGNTIYF
TRBV7-9,.,TRBJ1-1,.,TGTGCCAGCAGCTTCGAGGGGAACACTGAAGCTTTCTTT,CASSFEGNTEAFF
TRBV6-1,.,TRBJ1-1,TRBD1,TGTGCCAGCAGGGGACAGGTGGGGGTAACTGAAGCTTTCTTT,CASRGQVGVTEAFF
TRBV5-1,.,TRBJ2-7,TRBD2,TGCGCCAGCAGCCCTAGCGGGAGTGATACCTCCTACGAGCAGTACTTC,CASSPSGSDTSYEQYF
TRBV28,.,TRBJ1-2,.,TGTGCCAGCAACCCTCGGGGTGAGGGGTATGGCTACACCTTC,CASNPRGEGYGYTF
TRBV6-1,.,TRBJ2-1,TRBD2,TGTGCCAGCAGTGACCTAGCGGGAGTGTCGGGGCAGTTCTTC,CASSDLAGVSGQFF